The following is a T cell receptor beta chain sequence with its context. The CDR3 runs 14 residues. V was clipped by 2 bases and J by 6 bases; unmatched bases: 1. The V gene's germline CDR1 is KGHSH and CDR2 LQKENI. This sample is part of a study of T cell responses to AZD1222 COVID-19 vaccine. TCRdb keeps only in-frame clones here, not all; method: immunoSEQ multiplex PCR. The sample contains about 160,000 clones, 80% to 90% of which appear only once. The rearrangement joins TRBV18 to TRBJ1-5, with TRBD1 identical over 10 bases. This sequence was found in an adult in good health. The sample in question was peripheral blood, obtained on day 0 of AZD1222 vaccination. For the CDR3, the DNA is TGTGCCAGCTCACCATGGGACAGGGGTCAGCCCCAGCATTTT. Protein product: CASSPWDRGQPQHF.